This TCR beta chain was sequenced for a study of siplizumab effects on memory and regulatory T cells. General study points: Proof of suppressive function in proliferating Tregs from siplizumab cultures was not established.

Data came from immunoSEQ multiplex PCR; TCRdb stores just in-frame clones and leaves some out. Seen here are 100,000 or so clones, over 90% observed once, and the top ten hold approximately 1.5%. The germline gives CDR1 MNHEY, CDR2 SMNVEV (reference sequence). The V and J ends lost 4 bases and 6 bases respectively, with 15 bases between them. This CDR3 spans 15 amino acids. As to this clone: As yet, its antigen is unknown.

This clonotype was sampled from a human donor in good health. V usage is TRBV27 and J usage is TRBJ2-2, with D unresolved. Source material: non-Treg CD4+ T cells sorted from blood. CDR3 sequence reads: CASSYRPQLAGELFF. The CDR3 nucleotides read TGTGCCAGCAGTTATCGGCCCCAGCTTGCCGGGGAGCTGTTTTTT.